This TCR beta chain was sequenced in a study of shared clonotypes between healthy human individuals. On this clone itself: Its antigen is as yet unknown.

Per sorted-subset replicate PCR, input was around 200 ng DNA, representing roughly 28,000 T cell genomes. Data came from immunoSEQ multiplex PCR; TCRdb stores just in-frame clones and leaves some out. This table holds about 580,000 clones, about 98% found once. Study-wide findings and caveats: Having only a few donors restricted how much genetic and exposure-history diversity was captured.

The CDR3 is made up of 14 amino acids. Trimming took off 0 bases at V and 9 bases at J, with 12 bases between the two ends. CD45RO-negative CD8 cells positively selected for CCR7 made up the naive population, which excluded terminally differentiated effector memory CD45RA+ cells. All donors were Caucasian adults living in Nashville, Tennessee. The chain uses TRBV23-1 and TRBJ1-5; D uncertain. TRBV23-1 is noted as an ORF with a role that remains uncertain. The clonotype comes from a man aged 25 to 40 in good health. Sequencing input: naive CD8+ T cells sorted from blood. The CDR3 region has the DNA TGCGCCAGCAGTCAATCCAATGGGTTTCGGCCCCAGCATTTT. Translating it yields CASSQSNGFRPQHF.